This T cell receptor (beta chain) was found in a study of CD8 T cells in Susac syndrome. TEMRA cells were enriched by FACS, and CD4+ and CD8+ T cells were negatively isolated. Roughly 0.45 to 1 ug RNA was reverse transcribed with random hexamers. Across 54 Vbeta and 13 Jbeta, TCR beta CDR3 was amplified with immunoSEQ multiplex PCR. TCRdb used MiXCR to reprocess the immunoSEQ multiplex PCR reads, holding one entry per CDR3 protein. The sample lists 160,000 or so distinct CDR3 sequences; 85% to 95% were seen once. The specimen was CD8+ T cells from PBMCs. The TCR originated in a human donor with multiple sclerosis.

CDR3 DNA: TGTGCCACCCTGCAAGCGGGAGTTAGAGATACGCAGTATTTT. It encodes CATLQAGVRDTQYF. V is TRBV27 and J is TRBJ2-3; 8 bases are a match to TRBD2. Germline CDR1 is MNHEY and CDR2 is SMNVEV (reference sequence). The CDR3 length is 14 residues. J was trimmed by 5 bases and V by 10 bases; bases with no gene match: 11.